This is a list of T cell receptor beta chains from one sample in a study of identifying expanded T cells in peripheral blood. Some clones are missing from TCRdb's copy, which holds only in-frame ones; the method was immunoSEQ multiplex PCR. The sample holds over 45,000 clones, about 85% seen once. Material for sequencing was blood. The origin of the receptors is a person aged 18 to 75 in good health. The CDR3 runs from the conserved cysteine through the conserved F or W. The D gene is left open where the match is weak. Clone size, where shown, is once, few, many, or a class for clones that have expanded.

D gene,CDR3 length,V gene,clone size,J gene,CDR3 protein,CDR3 DNA
NA,13,TRBV23-1,NA,TRBJ1-1,CASTLRANKEAFF,TGCGCCAGCACACTCCGGGCCAACAAGGAAGCTTTCTTT
NA,16,TRBV6-5,NA,TRBJ2-5,CASSYRFSGRLETQYF,TGTGCCAGCAGTTACCGTTTCTCAGGACGGCTAGAGACCCAGTACTTC
NA,17,TRBV5-4,NA,TRBJ2-5,CASSLSGGGTGLKTQYF,TGTGCCAGCAGCTTGTCCGGAGGGGGCACAGGGCTGAAGACCCAGTACTTC
TRBD1,13,TRBV29-1,once,TRBJ1-2,CSVRSTGDYGYTF,TGCAGCGTGCGGTCGACAGGGGACTATGGCTACACCTTC
NA,18,TRBV13,few,TRBJ2-1,CASSWYSRKRRLGHEQFF,TGTGCCAGCAGTTGGTATAGTCGGAAACGACGTCTAGGACATGAGCAGTTCTTC
NA,13,TRBV6-4,NA,TRBJ2-1,CASSDSQGGEQFF,TGTGCCAGCAGTGACTCTCAGGGAGGTGAGCAGTTCTTC
NA,16,TRBV7-9,once,TRBJ2-2,CASSLVPGPNTGELFF,TGTGCCAGCAGCTTAGTGCCGGGACCGAACACCGGGGAGCTGTTTTTT
TRBD2,15,TRBV11-3,NA,TRBJ2-7,CASSARTSGTGEQYF,TGTGCCAGCAGCGCTCGGACTAGCGGGACGGGTGAGCAGTACTTC
NA,13,TRBV6-6,NA,TRBJ1-1,CASSVHLHVEAFF,TGTGCCAGCAGCGTCCACCTCCACGTTGAAGCTTTCTTT
TRBD1,17,TRBV9,NA,TRBJ1-2,CASSEDRGRGPGYGYTF,TGTGCCAGCAGCGAGGACAGGGGTAGGGGCCCAGGCTATGGCTACACCTTC
NA,15,TRBV9,NA,TRBJ1-2,CASSVESIGGNGYTF,TGTGCCAGCAGCGTAGAGAGTATCGGGGGGAATGGCTACACCTTC
NA,17,TRBV7-9,once,TRBJ1-3,CASSFWGMGSSGNTIYF,TGTGCCAGCAGTTTTTGGGGTATGGGGTCTTCCGGAAACACCATATATTTT
TRBD2,15,TRBV7-3,NA,TRBJ2-5,CASSLTGLPKETQYF,TGTGCCAGCAGCTTAACGGGACTACCAAAAGAGACCCAGTACTTC
NA,14,TRBV2,NA,TRBJ1-2,CASSEGRGGYGYTF,TGTGCCAGCAGTGAAGGCAGGGGTGGCTATGGCTACACCTTC
NA,15,TRBV27,NA,TRBJ2-1,CASNGGSPRGNEQFF,TGTGCCAGCAACGGAGGTTCTCCAAGGGGCAATGAGCAGTTCTTC
NA,14,TRBV30,NA,TRBJ1-5,CAWSGLGGNQPQHF,TGTGCCTGGAGTGGGCTCGGGGGAAATCAGCCCCAGCATTTT
TRBD1,14,TRBV27,NA,TRBJ2-7,CASSRTGGPYEQYF,TGTGCCAGCAGCCGGACAGGGGGCCCGTACGAGCAGTACTTC
TRBD1,14,TRBV5-6,NA,TRBJ1-3,CASSFTGGPNTIYF,TGTGCCAGCAGCTTCACAGGGGGACCAAACACCATATATTTT
NA,16,TRBV7-3,few,TRBJ1-2,CASSLNPGGTDYGYTF,TGTGCCAGCAGCCTAAACCCTGGGGGGACGGACTATGGCTACACCTTC
NA,15,TRBV6-1,NA,TRBJ1-1,CASSEATILNTEAFF,TGTGCCAGCAGTGAAGCTACGATACTTAACACTGAAGCTTTCTTT
NA,14,TRBV2,NA,TRBJ1-4,CASSDSGGVEKLFF,TGTGCCAGCAGTGATTCGGGGGGCGTTGAAAAACTGTTTTTT
NA,13,TRBV7-2,NA,TRBJ2-3,CASSLFISDTQYF,TGTGCCAGCAGCTTATTTATTTCCGATACGCAGTATTTT
NA,17,TRBV2,few,TRBJ1-3,CASSPFKLTTSGNTIYF,TGTGCCAGCAGTCCCTTTAAACTAACAACCTCTGGAAACACCATATATTTT
NA,14,TRBV10-3,NA,TRBJ1-1,CAIRQAGENTEAFF,TGTGCCATTCGTCAGGCTGGGGAGAACACTGAAGCTTTCTTT
NA,15,TRBV18,NA,TRBJ2-2,CASSQDTGNTGELFF,TGTGCCAGCTCTCAAGACACAGGGAACACCGGGGAGCTGTTTTTT
NA,14,TRBV4-1,few,TRBJ1-1,CASSQDLRDTEAFF,TGCGCCAGCAGCCAAGATTTGAGGGACACTGAAGCTTTCTTT
NA,12,TRBV11-3,NA,TRBJ2-1,CASSFPGDEQFF,TGTGCCAGCAGCTTTCCCGGGGATGAGCAGTTCTTC
TRBD2,18,TRBV19,NA,TRBJ2-1,CASSPGTSGTELYNEQFF,TGTGCCAGTAGTCCTGGGACTAGCGGGACCGAACTATACAATGAGCAGTTCTTC
NA,14,TRBV7-2,NA,TRBJ1-2,CASSSSRANYGYTF,TGTGCCAGCAGCTCGTCCCGAGCTAACTATGGCTACACCTTC
TRBD1,19,TRBV19,NA,TRBJ1-2,CASSIDAGTGGLSIDGYTF,TGTGCCAGTAGTATAGACGCCGGGACAGGGGGCCTCTCTATCGATGGCTACACCTTC
NA,13,TRBV5-4,NA,TRBJ1-2,CASSLDSIYGYTF,TGTGCCAGCAGTCTGGACAGCATCTATGGCTACACCTTC
TRBD2,15,TRBV5-1,few,TRBJ2-1,CASSLDASGYNEQFF,TGCGCCAGCAGCTTGGACGCTAGCGGCTACAATGAGCAGTTCTTC
TRBD1,13,TRBV2,NA,TRBJ2-5,CASTLTGLETQYF,TGTGCCAGCACCCTGACAGGGTTAGAGACCCAGTACTTC
TRBD1,16,TRBV7-9,NA,TRBJ2-2,CASSLGTGAHTGELFF,TGTGCCAGCAGCTTAGGCACAGGGGCCCACACCGGGGAGCTGTTTTTT
NA,15,TRBV5-1,NA,TRBJ2-1,CASSRQGTQNNEQFF,TGCGCCAGCAGCCGCCAGGGAACACAAAACAATGAGCAGTTCTTC
NA,15,TRBV5-1,NA,TRBJ1-2,CASSLYTGRGYGYTF,TGCGCCAGCAGCTTGTATACGGGGCGAGGATATGGCTACACCTTC
TRBD2,16,TRBV5-6,NA,TRBJ2-2,CASRETSGRGAGELFF,TGTGCCAGCAGAGAAACTAGCGGGAGGGGTGCCGGGGAGCTGTTTTTT
NA,15,TRBV19,NA,TRBJ1-3,CASSSRQPSGNTIYF,TGTGCCAGTAGTTCCAGGCAGCCGAGCGGGAACACCATATATTTT
NA,12,TRBV11-3,NA,TRBJ2-1,CASSLQGNEQFF,TGTGCCAGCAGCTTACAGGGCAATGAGCAGTTCTTC
NA,13,TRBV19,NA,TRBJ1-1,CASSSYPEAEAFF,TGTGCCAGTAGTAGTTATCCGGAGGCTGAAGCTTTCTTT
NA,11,TRBV29-1,NA,TRBJ1-4,CSVLSNEKLFF,TGCAGCGTTCTGTCGAATGAAAAACTGTTTTTT